The clone carrying this T cell receptor beta chain was observed many times. This entry is derived from a study of response to subunit inactivated influenza vaccine. Each CDR3 protein is one row after TCRdb ran MiXCR on the RT-PCR reads. The sample records about 570,000 distinct CDR3 sequences, about 10% being singletons. Germline V CDR1 and CDR2: MNHNS, SASEGT. The CDR3 runs 16 residues. The V end lost 10 bases, the J end lost 0 bases, and 18 bases lay between the germline ends. A further study also used this sample, focusing on T cells expressing NK-cell markers. That work adds: In generating TCR beta cDNA, 5'RACE template switching with UMIs was used. HCMV specificity was not established for the expanded NKG2C+ T cell clones.

The receptor's source is a man aged 45 to 65 who received an inactivated influenza vaccine. The sequencing here drew on PBMCs from blood, taken on the day of vaccination. This chain uses TRBV6-1 with TRBJ1-4; D not resolved. The CDR3 coding sequence is TGTGCCACCCGGGAGACGTGGTCCACAACTAATGAAAAACTGTTTTTT. This sequence encodes CATRETWSTTNEKLFF.